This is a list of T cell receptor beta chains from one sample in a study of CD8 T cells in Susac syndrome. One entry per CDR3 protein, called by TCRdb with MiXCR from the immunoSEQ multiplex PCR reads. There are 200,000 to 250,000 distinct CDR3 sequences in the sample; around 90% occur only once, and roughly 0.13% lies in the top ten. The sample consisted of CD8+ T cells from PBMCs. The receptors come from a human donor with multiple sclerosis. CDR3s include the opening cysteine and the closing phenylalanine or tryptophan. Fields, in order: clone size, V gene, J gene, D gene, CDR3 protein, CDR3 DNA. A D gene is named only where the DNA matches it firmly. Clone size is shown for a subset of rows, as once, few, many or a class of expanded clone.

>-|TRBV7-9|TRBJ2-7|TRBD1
CASSSGTGLYEQYF
TGTGCCAGCAGCTCCGGGACAGGGTTGTACGAGCAGTACTTC
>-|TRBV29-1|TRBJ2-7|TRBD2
CSVELGLAGEGFYEQYF
TGCAGCGTTGAATTAGGACTAGCGGGAGAGGGGTTCTACGAGCAGTACTTC
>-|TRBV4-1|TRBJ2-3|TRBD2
CASSQGAGGFGTTDTQYF
TGCGCCAGCAGCCAAGGTGCGGGAGGGTTCGGAACCACAGATACGCAGTATTTT
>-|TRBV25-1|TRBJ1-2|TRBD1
CASSGEGGTYGYTF
TGTGCCAGCAGTGGGGAAGGGGGCACGTATGGCTACACCTTC
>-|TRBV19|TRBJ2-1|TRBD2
CASKASGFSYNEQFF
TGTGCCAGTAAGGCTAGCGGGTTTTCCTACAATGAGCAGTTCTTC
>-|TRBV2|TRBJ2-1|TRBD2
CASFSGRAINEQFF
TGTGCCAGTTTTAGCGGGAGGGCTATCAATGAGCAGTTCTTC
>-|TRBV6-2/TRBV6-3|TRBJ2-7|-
CASTEPGGYEQYF
TGTGCCAGCACTGAACCTGGGGGCTACGAGCAGTACTTC
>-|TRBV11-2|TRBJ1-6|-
CASSLGLGNPGSPLHF
TGTGCCAGCAGCTTAGGTCTTGGAAACCCGGGTTCACCCCTCCACTTT
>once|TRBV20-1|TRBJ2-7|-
CSARTVLLSGEQYF
TGCAGTGCCCGGACAGTTCTGCTGTCGGGAGAGCAGTACTTC
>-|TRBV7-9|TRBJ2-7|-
CASIMSGSDEQYF
TGTGCCAGCATCATGTCAGGGAGTGACGAGCAGTACTTC
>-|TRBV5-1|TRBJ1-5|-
CASSFTGSSNQPQHF
TGCGCCAGCAGCTTTACAGGGAGTAGCAATCAGCCCCAGCATTTT
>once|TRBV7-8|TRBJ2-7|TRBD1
CASSFGDSTYEQYF
TGTGCCAGCAGTTTTGGGGACAGTACCTACGAGCAGTACTTC
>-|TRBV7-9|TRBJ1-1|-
CASSPRGTEAFF
TGTGCCAGCAGCCCTCGGGGCACTGAAGCTTTCTTT
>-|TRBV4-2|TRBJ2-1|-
CASSHRVLRPGDEQFF
TGTGCCAGCAGCCATCGGGTCCTTAGACCCGGTGATGAGCAGTTCTTC
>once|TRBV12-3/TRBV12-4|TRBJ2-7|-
CASSLSYGQGYEQYF
TGTGCCAGCAGTTTATCATATGGGCAGGGCTACGAGCAGTACTTC
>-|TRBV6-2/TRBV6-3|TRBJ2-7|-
CASSYSGGLPYEQYF
TGTGCCAGCAGTTACTCCGGCGGCCTGCCCTACGAGCAGTACTTC
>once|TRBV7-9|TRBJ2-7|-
CASSLRGLPYEQYF
TGTGCCAGCAGCTTACGGGGCCTACCCTACGAGCAGTACTTC
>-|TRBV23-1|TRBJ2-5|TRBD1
CASSLPEQNRGQKQETQYF
TGCGCCAGCAGTCTGCCCGAGCAAAACCGGGGACAGAAACAAGAGACCCAGTACTTC
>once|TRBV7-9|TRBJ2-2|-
CASSLPGRVGELFF
TGTGCCAGCAGCTTACCGGGCCGGGTAGGGGAGCTGTTTTTT
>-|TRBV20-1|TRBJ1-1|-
CSARVTALKTEAFF
TGCAGTGCTAGGGTGACAGCTTTGAAAACTGAAGCTTTCTTT
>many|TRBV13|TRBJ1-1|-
CASSLGMNTEAFF
TGTGCCAGCAGCTTGGGTATGAACACTGAAGCTTTCTTT
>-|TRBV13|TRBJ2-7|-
CASSRKDSYEQYF
TGTGCCAGCAGCCGAAAGGACAGTTACGAGCAGTACTTC
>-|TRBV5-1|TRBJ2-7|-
CASSKDHPRYEQYF
TGCGCCAGCAGCAAGGACCACCCGCGCTACGAGCAGTACTTC
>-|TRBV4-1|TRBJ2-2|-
CASSQGAQFTGELFF
TGCGCCAGCAGCCAGGGGGCTCAATTCACCGGGGAGCTGTTTTTT
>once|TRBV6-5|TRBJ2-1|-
CASFAGVSISNEQFF
TGTGCCAGCTTCGCTGGGGTTTCTATTTCCAATGAGCAGTTCTTC
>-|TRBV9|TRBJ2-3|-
CASSVSGALTDTQYF
TGTGCCAGCAGCGTGTCAGGGGCCCTCACAGATACGCAGTATTTT
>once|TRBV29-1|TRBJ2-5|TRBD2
CSVRGTRRDSRETQYF
TGCAGCGTTCGCGGGACTAGACGAGACTCAAGGGAGACCCAGTACTTC
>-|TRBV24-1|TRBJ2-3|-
CATSAVGADTQYF
TGTGCCACCAGTGCGGTCGGGGCAGATACGCAGTATTTT
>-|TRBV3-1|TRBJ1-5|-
CASSQDHRDGQPQHF
TGTGCCAGCAGCCAAGACCACAGGGACGGCCAGCCCCAGCATTTT
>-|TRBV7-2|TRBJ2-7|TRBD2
CASSLGLASEQYF
TGTGCCAGCAGCCTCGGACTAGCTAGCGAGCAGTACTTC
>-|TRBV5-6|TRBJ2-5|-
CASSPPVTGLAETQYF
TGTGCCAGCAGTCCGCCAGTAACAGGGTTGGCAGAGACCCAGTACTTC
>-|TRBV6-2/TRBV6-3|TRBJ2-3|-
CASSYAGPDTQYF
TGTGCCAGCAGTTACGCAGGGCCAGATACGCAGTATTTT
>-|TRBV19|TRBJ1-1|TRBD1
CASSMGPGGNTEAFF
TGTGCCAGTAGTATGGGGCCAGGGGGAAACACTGAAGCTTTCTTT
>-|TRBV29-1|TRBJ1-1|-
CSVTGTRGMNTEAFF
TGCAGCGTCACCGGGACCCGGGGGATGAACACTGAAGCTTTCTTT
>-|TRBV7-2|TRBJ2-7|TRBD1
CASSPGTGSPYEQYF
TGTGCCAGCAGCCCTGGGACAGGGAGTCCATACGAGCAGTACTTC
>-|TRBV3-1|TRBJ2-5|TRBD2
CASSQDQGLAGGFYQETQYF
TGTGCCAGCAGCCAAGATCAAGGACTAGCGGGGGGCTTCTATCAAGAGACCCAGTACTTC
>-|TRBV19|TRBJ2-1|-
CASSSRELSMEQFF
TGTGCCAGTAGCAGTCGAGAACTGTCAATGGAGCAGTTCTTC
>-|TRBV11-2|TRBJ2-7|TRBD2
CASSPGTSGRQYF
TGTGCCAGCAGCCCAGGGACTAGTGGGCGGCAGTACTTC
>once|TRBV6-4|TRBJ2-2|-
CASSDLGGGELFF
TGTGCCAGCAGTGATCTGGGAGGCGGGGAGCTGTTTTTT
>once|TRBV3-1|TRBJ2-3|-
CASSQDRGGDTQYF
TGTGCCAGCAGCCAAGATCGAGGGGGGGATACGCAGTATTTT
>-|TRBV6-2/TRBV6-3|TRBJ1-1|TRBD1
CASSYGGQGTEAFF
TGTGCCAGCAGTTACGGGGGACAGGGGACTGAAGCTTTCTTT
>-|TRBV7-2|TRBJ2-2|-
CASSLRGVNTGELFF
TGTGCCAGCAGCTTACGCGGGGTTAACACCGGGGAGCTGTTTTTT
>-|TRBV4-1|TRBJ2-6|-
CASSQDNLDGISGANVLTF
TGCGCCAGCAGCCAAGATAATCTGGACGGAATCTCTGGGGCCAACGTCCTGACTTTC
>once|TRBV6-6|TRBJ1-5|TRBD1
CASALGTESNQPQHF
TGTGCCAGCGCCCTCGGGACAGAGAGCAATCAGCCCCAGCATTTT
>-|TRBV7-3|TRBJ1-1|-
CASSLIAGTDTEAFF
TGTGCCAGCAGCTTAATTGCAGGGACGGACACTGAAGCTTTCTTT
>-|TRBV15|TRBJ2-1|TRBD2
CATLAGGQGFEQFF
TGTGCCACCTTAGCGGGGGGCCAGGGGTTTGAGCAGTTCTTC
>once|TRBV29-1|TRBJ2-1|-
CSVGKTGRFHEQFF
TGCAGCGTTGGGAAAACCGGACGTTTTCATGAGCAGTTCTTC
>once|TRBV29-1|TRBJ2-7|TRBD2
CSVVSGTSGYEQYF
TGCAGCGTTGTTTCCGGGACTAGCGGATACGAGCAGTACTTC
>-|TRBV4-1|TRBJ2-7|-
CASSQVVTGSYEQYF
TGCGCCAGCAGCCAGGTAGTGACAGGATCCTACGAGCAGTACTTC
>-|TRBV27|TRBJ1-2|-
CATRLRVNYGYTF
TGTGCCACCAGGCTGAGGGTTAACTATGGCTACACCTTC
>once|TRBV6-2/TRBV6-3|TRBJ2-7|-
CASSYGFVEQYF
TGTGCCAGCAGTTATGGATTCGTCGAGCAGTACTTC
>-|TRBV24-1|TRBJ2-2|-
CATSDSPDGHVANTGELFF
TGTGCCACCAGTGACTCTCCCGACGGTCATGTAGCGAACACCGGGGAGCTGTTTTTT
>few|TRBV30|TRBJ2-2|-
CAWSVVNYGGELFF
TGTGCCTGGAGTGTAGTCAACTATGGCGGGGAGTTGTTTTTT
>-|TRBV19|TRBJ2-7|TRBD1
CASSWSTGTEVSYEQYF
TGTGCCAGTAGCTGGTCAACCGGGACAGAGGTTTCCTACGAGCAGTACTTC
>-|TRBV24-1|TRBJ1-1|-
CATSARVVGRKNTEAFF
TGTGCCACCAGTGCCCGGGTTGTTGGGCGGAAGAACACTGAAGCTTTCTTT
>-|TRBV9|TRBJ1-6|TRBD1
CASSPQGALHNSPLHF
TGTGCCAGCAGCCCCCAGGGGGCCCTCCATAATTCACCCCTCCACTTT
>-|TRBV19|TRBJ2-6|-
CASSQDSGANVLTF
TGTGCCAGCAGTCAGGACTCTGGGGCCAACGTCCTGACTTTC
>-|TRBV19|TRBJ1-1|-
CASSPGQEEAFF
TGTGCCAGTAGTCCGGGCCAGGAGGAAGCTTTCTTT
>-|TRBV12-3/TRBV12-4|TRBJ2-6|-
CASSLPGGSGANVLTF
TGTGCCAGCAGCCTGCCAGGGGGGTCTGGGGCCAACGTCCTGACTTTC